This is a list of T cell receptor beta chains from one sample in a study of shared clonotypes between healthy human individuals. The method was immunoSEQ multiplex PCR; TCRdb's version includes in-frame clones alone and lacks a portion of them. This table holds fewer than 600,000 clones, about 80% found once. The material sequenced was PBMCs. These receptor sequences come from a woman aged 40-49 years in good health. Some clones in this sample may be carry-over from other donors' samples. The CDR3 runs from the conserved cysteine through the conserved F or W. D genes are given only for firm matches. Clone size is stated in some rows and not others, as once, few, many or a class when expanded.

DNA | CDR3 | V | size | D | J
TGCGCCAGCAGCTTAGCGGGACAAGTCTCTGGGGCCAACGTCCTGACTTTC | CASSLAGQVSGANVLTF | TRBV5-1 | NA | NA | TRBJ2-6
TGTGCTTCTTGCGCGGGTCGCTCCTACGAGCAGTACTTC | CASCAGRSYEQYF | TRBV10-3 | NA | NA | TRBJ2-7
TGTGCCAGCAGCTTTAGACAGGGTTGGGAGACCCAGTACTTC | CASSFRQGWETQYF | TRBV7-2 | NA | TRBD1 | TRBJ2-5
TGTGCCAGCAGCCGGACAGGGGAAGGAAACACCATATATTTT | CASSRTGEGNTIYF | TRBV28 | NA | TRBD1 | TRBJ1-3
TGTGCCAGCAGTCTGCCCGGGACAGGGTCTGGGGCCAACGTCCTGACTTTC | CASSLPGTGSGANVLTF | TRBV27 | NA | TRBD1 | TRBJ2-6
TGTGCCTGGAGTGTACGGGGGAACACTGAAGCTTTCTTT | CAWSVRGNTEAFF | TRBV30 | NA | NA | TRBJ1-1
TGTGCCAGCTCACCACGCAGCTTTCAGGGTGGGAGCAATGAGCAGTTCTTC | CASSPRSFQGGSNEQFF | TRBV18 | NA | NA | TRBJ2-1
TGTGCCAGCTCACCCGGACTAGCTTGGTACGAGCAGTACTTC | CASSPGLAWYEQYF | TRBV18 | once | TRBD2 | TRBJ2-7
TGTGCCAGCAGTTTCCAGGGTAGCAATCAGCCCCAGCATTTT | CASSFQGSNQPQHF | TRBV6-1 | NA | NA | TRBJ1-5
TGTGCCAGCAGTGAATCCGACAGGTTTTTGGGCTATGAGCAGTTCTTC | CASSESDRFLGYEQFF | TRBV25-1 | NA | NA | TRBJ2-1
TGTGCCAGCAGCCCACAGGGTACAGACTATGGCTACACCTTC | CASSPQGTDYGYTF | TRBV7-3 | few | NA | TRBJ1-2
TGTGCCAGCAGCTCACAGATCTCAGATACGCAGTATTTT | CASSSQISDTQYF | TRBV7-2 | NA | NA | TRBJ2-3
TGCGCCAGCAGAAGGGATACTGAAGCTTTCTTT | CASRRDTEAFF | TRBV10-2 | many | NA | TRBJ1-1
TGTGCCAGCAATTTTCACGGCCAGCCCCAGCATTTT | CASNFHGQPQHF | TRBV2 | NA | NA | TRBJ1-5
TGTGCCAGTAGTATAGGGGGAGCTGGGGAGCTGTTTTTT | CASSIGGAGELFF | TRBV19 | NA | NA | TRBJ2-2
TGTGCCAGCAGCTTAGCCGGGGGTGGGAGGGGCTACACCTTC | CASSLAGGGRGYTF | TRBV7-2 | NA | NA | TRBJ1-2
TGCAGCGTAAACAGGGGGGAGGGCTACACCTTC | CSVNRGEGYTF | TRBV29-1 | few | TRBD1 | TRBJ1-2
TGCGCCAGCAGCCAAGTCGGGTGGGGCGACCGCTACGAGCAGTACTTC | CASSQVGWGDRYEQYF | TRBV4-3 | many | NA | TRBJ2-7
TGTGCCAGCAGCTCCCAGCGAATCTGGGGATACGAGCAGTACTTC | CASSSQRIWGYEQYF | TRBV11-1 | NA | NA | TRBJ2-7
TGTGCCAGCAGTTATGCTGGGGCCAACGTCCTGACTTTC | CASSYAGANVLTF | TRBV6-5 | once | NA | TRBJ2-6
TGTGCCAGCAGCGCATCGGTAGTAGGGAACACCGGGGAGCTGTTTTTT | CASSASVVGNTGELFF | TRBV9 | NA | NA | TRBJ2-2
TGTGCCATCAGTGTGGGGACTAGCGGGATCATGTCGCAAGAGACCCAGTACTTC | CAISVGTSGIMSQETQYF | TRBV10-3 | NA | TRBD2 | TRBJ2-5
TGTGCCAGCAGTAAGGATGAAACCATATATTTT | CASSKDETIYF | TRBV2 | NA | NA | TRBJ1-3
TGTGCCAGCAGCAAGGGGTTCATGAACACCGGGGAGCTGTTTTTT | CASSKGFMNTGELFF | TRBV6-6 | NA | NA | TRBJ2-2
TGTGCCATCAGTGAGGTACAGGGGGCTTACGAGCAGTACTTC | CAISEVQGAYEQYF | TRBV10-3 | NA | TRBD1 | TRBJ2-7
TGTGCCAGCAGTTTATGGGGACTAGCGGGAGGAAGCTCCTACAATGAGCAGTTCTTC | CASSLWGLAGGSSYNEQFF | TRBV28 | NA | TRBD2 | TRBJ2-1
TGTGCCAGCAGCTTGCCGGGTACGGTGGGTGAGCAGTTCTTC | CASSLPGTVGEQFF | TRBV7-3 | NA | NA | TRBJ2-1
TGTGCCAGCAGCCAAGATATGAGGGGTGCCCTCTATGGCTACACCTTC | CASSQDMRGALYGYTF | TRBV4-2 | NA | NA | TRBJ1-2
TGTGCCAGCAGTCCAAGGGGTAAAGAGACCCAGTACTTC | CASSPRGKETQYF | TRBV28 | NA | NA | TRBJ2-5
TGTGCCAGCAGGGAAAACCAATACTTCTCTGGGGCCAACGTCCTGACTTTC | CASRENQYFSGANVLTF | TRBV2 | NA | NA | TRBJ2-6
TGTGCCAGCCAACCTGTGACCGGCATGAACACTGAAGCTTTCTTT | CASQPVTGMNTEAFF | TRBV2 | NA | NA | TRBJ1-1
TGTGCCAGCAGCTTATCGGGGGAACCCTTTTATGGCTACACCTTC | CASSLSGEPFYGYTF | TRBV7-2 | NA | NA | TRBJ1-2
TGTGCCAGCACCTACAGGTTTTTGGACAATGAGCAGTTCTTC | CASTYRFLDNEQFF | TRBV6-5 | NA | NA | TRBJ2-1
TGTGCCAGTAGTATCAAGGACAGGGGGCGTCCTGAAGCTTTCTTT | CASSIKDRGRPEAFF | TRBV19 | NA | TRBD1 | TRBJ1-1
TGTGCCACCGGGACTAGCGGCGATACGCAGTATTTT | CATGTSGDTQYF | TRBV6-5 | NA | TRBD2 | TRBJ2-3
TGTGCCAGCAGTCCCATCAGGGACTCCACGTCCTACGAGCAGTACTTC | CASSPIRDSTSYEQYF | TRBV28 | NA | NA | TRBJ2-7
TGTGCCAGCAGCTCTAGAGGGGGAGACGGGCAGTACTTC | CASSSRGGDGQYF | TRBV7-2 | NA | NA | TRBJ2-7
TGCGCCAGCAGCCCCGGACAGGTTGTAGGGAACACTGAAGCTTTCTTT | CASSPGQVVGNTEAFF | TRBV5-1 | NA | TRBD1 | TRBJ1-1
TGTGCCAGCAGATCCATACAGGGTTACACTGAAGCTTTCTTT | CASRSIQGYTEAFF | TRBV28 | NA | NA | TRBJ1-1
TGTGCCAGCAGCTTAGTCCCTAGCGGGAGTTCCTACGAGCAGTACTTC | CASSLVPSGSSYEQYF | TRBV7-2 | NA | TRBD2 | TRBJ2-7
TGTGCCAGCAGTGCCCAGCTAAATCAGCCCCAGCATTTT | CASSAQLNQPQHF | TRBV6-1 | NA | NA | TRBJ1-5
TGTGCCAGCAGTTACTCGAGGCAATCAATCCAGCCCCAGCATTTT | CASSYSRQSIQPQHF | TRBV6-5 | NA | NA | TRBJ1-5